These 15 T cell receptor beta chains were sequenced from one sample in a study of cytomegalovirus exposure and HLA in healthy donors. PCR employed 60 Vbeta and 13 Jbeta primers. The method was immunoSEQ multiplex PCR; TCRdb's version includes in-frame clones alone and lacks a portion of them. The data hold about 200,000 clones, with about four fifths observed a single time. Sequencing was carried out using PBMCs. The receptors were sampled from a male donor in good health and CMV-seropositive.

The CDR3 DNA is TGTGCCAGCAGTTCCCCCACTACTAGATCGGGCGAGCAGTACTTC. It is translated as CASSSPTTRSGEQYF. V is TRBV28 and J is TRBJ2-7, with D possibly TRBD2 on 5 matching bases. From germline, CDR1 is MDHEN and CDR2 SYDVKM. V dropped 4 bases and J dropped 6 bases, with 19 bases sitting between them. The CDR3 has 15 amino acids.

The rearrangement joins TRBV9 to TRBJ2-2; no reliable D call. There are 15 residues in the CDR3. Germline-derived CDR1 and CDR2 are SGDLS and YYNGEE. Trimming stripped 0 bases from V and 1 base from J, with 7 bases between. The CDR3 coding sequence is TGTGCCAGCAGCGTAGCTTCTATGAACACCGGGGAGCTGTTTTTT. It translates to CASSVASMNTGELFF. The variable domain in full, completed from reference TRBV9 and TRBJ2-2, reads DSGVTQTPKHLITATGQRVTLRCSPRSGDLSVYWYQQSLDQGLQFLIQYYNGEERAKGNILERFSAQQFPDLHSELNLSSLELGDSALYFCASSVASMNTGELFFGEGSRLTVL.

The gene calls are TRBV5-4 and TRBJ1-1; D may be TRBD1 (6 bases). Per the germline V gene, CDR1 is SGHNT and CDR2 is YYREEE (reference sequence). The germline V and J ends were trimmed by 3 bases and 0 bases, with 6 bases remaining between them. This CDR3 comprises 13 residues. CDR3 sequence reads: CASSWTVNTEAFF. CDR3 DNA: TGTGCCAGCAGCTGGACAGTGAACACTGAAGCTTTCTTT.

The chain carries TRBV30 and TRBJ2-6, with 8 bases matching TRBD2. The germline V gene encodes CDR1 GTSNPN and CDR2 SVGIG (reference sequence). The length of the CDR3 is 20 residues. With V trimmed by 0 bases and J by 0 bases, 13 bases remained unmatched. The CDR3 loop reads CAWSVQILTSEYSGANVLTF. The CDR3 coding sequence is TGTGCCTGGAGTGTACAAATTCTGACTAGCGAGTACTCTGGGGCCAACGTCCTGACTTTC.

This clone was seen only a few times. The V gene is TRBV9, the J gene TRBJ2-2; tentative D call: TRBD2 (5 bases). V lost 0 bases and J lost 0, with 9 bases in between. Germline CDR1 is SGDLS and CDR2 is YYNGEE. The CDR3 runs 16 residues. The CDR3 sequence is CASSVVSAPNTGELFF. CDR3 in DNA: TGTGCCAGCAGCGTAGTTAGCGCCCCGAACACCGGGGAGCTGTTTTTT.

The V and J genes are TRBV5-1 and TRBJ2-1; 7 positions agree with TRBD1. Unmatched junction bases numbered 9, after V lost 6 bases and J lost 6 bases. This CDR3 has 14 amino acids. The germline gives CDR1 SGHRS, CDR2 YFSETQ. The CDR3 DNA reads TGCGCCAGCACTGAGGGGGCTATGTCCAATGAGCAGTTCTTC. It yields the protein CASTEGAMSNEQFF.

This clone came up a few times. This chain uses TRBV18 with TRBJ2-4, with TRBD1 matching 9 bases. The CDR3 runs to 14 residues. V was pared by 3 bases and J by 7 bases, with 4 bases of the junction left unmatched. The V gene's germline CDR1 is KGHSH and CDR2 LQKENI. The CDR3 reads CASSPGQGLNIQYF. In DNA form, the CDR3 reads TGTGCCAGCTCACCGGGACAGGGTCTTAACATTCAGTACTTC.

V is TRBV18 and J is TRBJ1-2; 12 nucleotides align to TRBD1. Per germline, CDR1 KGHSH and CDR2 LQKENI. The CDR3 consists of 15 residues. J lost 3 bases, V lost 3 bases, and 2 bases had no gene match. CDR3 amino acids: CASSPGTGGDYGYTF. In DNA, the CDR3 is TGTGCCAGCTCACCCGGGACAGGGGGCGACTATGGCTACACCTTC. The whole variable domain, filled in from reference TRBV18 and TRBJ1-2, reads NAGVMQNPRHLVRRRGQEARLRCSPMKGHSHVYWYRQLPEEGLKFMVYLQKENIIDESGMPKERFSAEFPKEGPSILRIQQVVRGDSAAYFCASSPGTGGDYGYTFGSGTRLTVV.

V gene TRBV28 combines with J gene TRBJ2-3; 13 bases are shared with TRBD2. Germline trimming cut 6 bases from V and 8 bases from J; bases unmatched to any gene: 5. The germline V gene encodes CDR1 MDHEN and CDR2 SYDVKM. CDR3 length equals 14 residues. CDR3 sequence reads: CASSPGLAGVTQYF. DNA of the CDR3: TGTGCCAGCAGCCCAGGACTAGCGGGAGTTACGCAGTATTTT.

The CDR3 DNA sequence: TGTGCCAGCAGCCCTCCCTACGTAGTCTACGAGCAGTACTTC. Encoded protein: CASSPPYVVYEQYF. This chain connects TRBV11-2 to TRBJ2-7; unclear D gene. This CDR3 spans 14 amino acids. CDR1 and CDR2 from the germline V gene are SGHAT and FQNNGV. V gave up 5 bases and J gave up 3 bases, with 14 bases separating them.

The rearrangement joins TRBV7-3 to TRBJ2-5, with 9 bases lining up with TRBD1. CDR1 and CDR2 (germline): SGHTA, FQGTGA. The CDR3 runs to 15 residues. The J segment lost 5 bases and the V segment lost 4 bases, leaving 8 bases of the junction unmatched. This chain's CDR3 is CASSSFPGQGETQYF. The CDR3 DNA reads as TGTGCCAGCAGCTCGTTCCCGGGACAGGGTGAGACCCAGTACTTC.

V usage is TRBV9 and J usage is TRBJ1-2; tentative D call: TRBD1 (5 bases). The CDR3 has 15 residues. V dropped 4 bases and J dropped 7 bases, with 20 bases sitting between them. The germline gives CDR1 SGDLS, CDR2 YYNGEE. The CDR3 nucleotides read TGTGCCAGCAGCACCCCACTCCCCGGGACTTTTGGCTACACCTTC. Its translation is CASSTPLPGTFGYTF.

The DNA for the CDR3 is TGTGCCAGCAGTCAACAGGGCACAGATACGCAGTATTTT. It is translated as CASSQQGTDTQYF. The V gene is TRBV4-2, the J gene TRBJ2-3; weak D call: TRBD1 (5 bases). The V and J ends lost 6 bases and 1 base respectively, with 8 bases between them. Germline assignment: CDR1 LGHNA and CDR2 YNFKEQ. The CDR3 is made up of 13 amino acids.

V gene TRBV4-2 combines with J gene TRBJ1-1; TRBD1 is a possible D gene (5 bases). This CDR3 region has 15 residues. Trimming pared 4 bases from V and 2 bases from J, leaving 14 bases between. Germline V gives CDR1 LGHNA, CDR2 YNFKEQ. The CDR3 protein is CASSPGGRGNTEAFF. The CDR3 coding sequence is TGTGCCAGCAGCCCAGGTGGGAGGGGTAACACTGAAGCTTTCTTT.

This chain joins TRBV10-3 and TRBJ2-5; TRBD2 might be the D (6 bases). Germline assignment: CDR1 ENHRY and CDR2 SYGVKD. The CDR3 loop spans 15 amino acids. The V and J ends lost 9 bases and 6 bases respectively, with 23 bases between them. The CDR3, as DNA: TGTGCCATTGGAAATCTAGGGACTGGGGGACAGACCCAGTACTTC. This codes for CAIGNLGTGGQTQYF.